This T cell receptor (beta chain) was obtained from a study of cytomegalovirus exposure and HLA in healthy donors. A word on this clone: No antigen is known for it.

Per the germline V gene, CDR1 is SEHNR and CDR2 is FQNEAQ (reference sequence). V gave up 8 bases and J gave up 0 bases, with 11 bases separating them. There are 14 residues in the CDR3. There were likely unrecorded immune exposures, though donors were nominally healthy when sampled. Study-wide findings and caveats: According to an earlier analysis, most TCR beta V segments yielded productive rearrangements about 87% or about 30% of the time.

Vbeta (60) and Jbeta (13) primers were used in the PCR. The protocol was immunoSEQ multiplex PCR, while the TCRdb copy is restricted to in-frame clones and leaves out a portion. The top ten hold less than 2% of the sample, which has about 140,000 clones, around four fifths seen once. The sequenced material came from PBMCs. This chain joins TRBV7-9 and TRBJ2-1; D perhaps matches TRBD2 (5 bases). This sequence originates from a middle-aged man in good health and CMV-seronegative. This chain's CDR3 is CASSRGSSYNEQFF. The CDR3 DNA follows: TGTGCCAGCTCCCGGGGATCCTCCTACAATGAGCAGTTCTTC.